Described below is a single TCR beta chain sequence and its context. This specimen belongs to a study of glioma-infiltrating T cells after dendritic cell vaccination. Study-level information: Samples are from glioblastoma patients in Phase I and II dendritic cell vaccine trials. Autologous tumor lysate was loaded overnight onto monocyte-derived dendritic cells grown approximately 7 days with IL-4 and GM-CSF.

V was cut by 5 bases and J by 5 bases, with 13 bases left in between. The CDR3 has 14 residues. Germline V lookup: CDR1 SEHNR, CDR2 FQNEAQ (reference sequence). Amplification used 60 V beta primers and 13 J beta primers. Measured with immunoSEQ multiplex PCR; TCRdb has only the in-frame clones, and not every one. Of around 96,000 clones in the sample, around three quarters are singletons; the top ten hold 5.5% to 7%. The genes are TRBV7-9 and TRBJ2-1, with D possibly TRBD1 on 6 matching bases. The sequencing here drew on blood, taken before dendritic cell vaccination. The source of this sequence is a human donor with glioblastoma. CDR3 nucleotide sequence: TGTGCCAGCAGCCAGGGGCCATCCAACAATGAGCAGTTCTTC. Its protein product is CASSQGPSNNEQFF.